One TCR beta chain is described in this entry. Its cognate antigen is unknown. This CDR3 has 13 amino acids. V was cut by 3 bases and J by 8 bases, with 10 bases left in between. Germline-derived CDR1 and CDR2 are ENHRY and SYGVKD. This entry comes from a study of T cell responses to AZD1222 COVID-19 vaccine. Profiled with immunoSEQ multiplex PCR; TCRdb holds only in-frame clones, not every one. Of 150,000 to 200,000 clones in the sample, approximately 90% were seen once. Study-level points and caveats: The donor cohort was predominantly white British with a female majority, and clonal diversity may have been underestimated.

The sequence came from an adult who received the AZD1222 COVID-19 vaccine. This specimen was peripheral blood, taken 28 days after the second AZD1222 dose. The V call is TRBV10-3, the J call TRBJ1-4; D is unclear. The CDR3 protein is CAISEAVGEKLFF. In DNA, the CDR3 is TGTGCCATCAGTGAAGCGGTCGGGGAAAAACTGTTTTTT.